This T cell receptor beta chain was captured in a study of response to subunit inactivated influenza vaccine. The study's findings and limits: Each seasonal influenza vaccination recruits few new T cells, the authors suggested.

Via MiXCR, TCRdb re-called the RT-PCR reads, giving one row per CDR3 protein. The sample includes fewer than 650,000 distinct CDR3 sequences, roughly 13% of them seen just once. With 6 bases clipped from V and 7 bases from J, the junction kept 7 bases outside the gene matches. Per germline, CDR1 DFQATT and CDR2 SNEGSKA (reference sequence). The CDR3 is 13 residues long. This clonotype was seen more than once but under ten times. Its cognate antigen is unknown. The chain couples TRBV20-1 to TRBJ1-5; 9 bases map to TRBD1. The sample here was PBMCs from blood, taken about 40 days after vaccination. This receptor was obtained from a man in his fifties who received an inactivated influenza vaccine. This CDR3 reads CSAGGTGRQPQHF. The CDR3, as DNA: TGCAGTGCAGGTGGGACAGGGAGACAGCCCCAGCATTTT.